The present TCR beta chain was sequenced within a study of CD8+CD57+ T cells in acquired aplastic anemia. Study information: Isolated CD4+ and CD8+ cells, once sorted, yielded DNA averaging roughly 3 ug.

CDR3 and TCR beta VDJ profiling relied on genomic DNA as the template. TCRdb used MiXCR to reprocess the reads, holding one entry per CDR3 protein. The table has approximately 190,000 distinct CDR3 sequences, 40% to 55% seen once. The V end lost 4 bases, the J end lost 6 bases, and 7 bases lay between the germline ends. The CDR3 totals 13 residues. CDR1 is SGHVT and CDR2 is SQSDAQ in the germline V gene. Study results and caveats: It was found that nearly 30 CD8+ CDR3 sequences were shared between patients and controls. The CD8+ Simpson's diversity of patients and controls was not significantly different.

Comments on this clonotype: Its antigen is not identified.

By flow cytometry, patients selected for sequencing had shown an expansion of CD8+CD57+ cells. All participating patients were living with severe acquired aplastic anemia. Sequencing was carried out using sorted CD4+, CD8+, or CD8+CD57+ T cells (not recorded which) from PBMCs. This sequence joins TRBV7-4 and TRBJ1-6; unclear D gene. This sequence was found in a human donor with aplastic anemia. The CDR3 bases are TGTGCCAGCAGCTCTGTAGGTAATTCACCCCTCCACTTT. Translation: CASSSVGNSPLHF.